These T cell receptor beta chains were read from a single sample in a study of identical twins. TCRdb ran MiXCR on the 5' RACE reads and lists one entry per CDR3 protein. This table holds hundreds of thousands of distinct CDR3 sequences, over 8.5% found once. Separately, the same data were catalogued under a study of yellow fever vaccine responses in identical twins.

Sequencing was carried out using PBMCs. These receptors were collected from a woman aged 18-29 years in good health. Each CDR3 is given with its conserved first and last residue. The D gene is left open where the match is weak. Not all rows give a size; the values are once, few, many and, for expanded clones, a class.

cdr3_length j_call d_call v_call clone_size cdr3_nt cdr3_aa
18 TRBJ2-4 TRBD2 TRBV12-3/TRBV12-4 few TGTGCCAGCAGTCCCCGGACTAGCGGTACGTCAGCCAAAAACATTCAGTACTTC CASSPRTSGTSAKNIQYF
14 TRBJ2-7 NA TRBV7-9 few TGTGCCAGCAGCCGCCTTGAGGGGGCCTACGAGCAGTACTTC CASSRLEGAYEQYF
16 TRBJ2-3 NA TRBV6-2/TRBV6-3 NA TGTGCCAGCAGTTACTCAACTAAGAAGACTACAGATACGCAGTATTTT CASSYSTKKTTDTQYF
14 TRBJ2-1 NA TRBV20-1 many TGCAGTGCCCTACTAGCAAGTGGCCCCTTTGAGCAGTTCTTC CSALLASGPFEQFF
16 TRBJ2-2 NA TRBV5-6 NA TGTGCCAGCAGCCTCCTCCAGGGACGGAACACCGGGGAGCTGTTTTTT CASSLLQGRNTGELFF
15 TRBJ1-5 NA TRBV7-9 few TGTGCCAGCAGCTTAGATACTTATAGCAATCAGCCCCAGCATTTT CASSLDTYSNQPQHF
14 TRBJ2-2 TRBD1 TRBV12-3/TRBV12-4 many TGTGCCAGCAGCCGGACAGGGGGCGGCGGGGAGCTGTTTTTT CASSRTGGGGELFF
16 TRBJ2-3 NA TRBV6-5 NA TGTGCCAGCAGTTACATGGCCTCCCCCAGCACAGATACGCAGTATTTT CASSYMASPSTDTQYF
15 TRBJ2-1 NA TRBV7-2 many TGTGCCAGCAGCTTAGCCCAGGGCGCGTACAATGAGCAGTTCTTC CASSLAQGAYNEQFF
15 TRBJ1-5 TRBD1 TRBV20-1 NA TGCAGTGCTAGAGAAGCACAGGGGGCGGATCAGCCCCAGCATTTT CSAREAQGADQPQHF
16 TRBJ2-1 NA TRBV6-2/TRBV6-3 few TGTGCCAGCACCGCCCACGGGGTGTCCGCTGCCAATGAGCAGTTCTTC CASTAHGVSAANEQFF
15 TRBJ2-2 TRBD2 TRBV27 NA TGTGCCAGCAGTCGGACTAGCGGGTTCACCGGGGAGCTGTTTTTT CASSRTSGFTGELFF
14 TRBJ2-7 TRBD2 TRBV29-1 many TGCAGCGTCGCGGGAGGGTTGAGCTCCTACGAGCAGTACTTC CSVAGGLSSYEQYF
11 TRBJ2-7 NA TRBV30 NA TGTGCCTGGAGCTCAGAGTACGAGCAGTACTTC CAWSSEYEQYF
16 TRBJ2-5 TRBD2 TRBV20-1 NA TGCAGTGCTAGCATAAAAGCGGGAGGCCTGGGGGAGACCCAGTACTTC CSASIKAGGLGETQYF
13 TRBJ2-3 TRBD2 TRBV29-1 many TGCAGCGTTGGAAGCGGGGGCGTAGATACGCAGTATTTT CSVGSGGVDTQYF
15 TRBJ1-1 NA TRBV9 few TGTGCCAGCAGCGTAGGTTCGCTGGGGAACACTGAAGCTTTCTTT CASSVGSLGNTEAFF
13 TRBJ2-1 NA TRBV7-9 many TGTGCCAGCCACAGGGCGGCCCTAGGTGAGCAGTTCTTC CASHRAALGEQFF
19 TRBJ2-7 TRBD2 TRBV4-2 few TGTGCCAGCAGCCATAACTCCCCGAGGGTGGCTAGCGGTAGACCCGAGCAGTACTTC CASSHNSPRVASGRPEQYF
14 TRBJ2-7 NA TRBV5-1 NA TGCGCCAGCAGCGTGACACTGGGGACGTTCGAGCAGTACTTC CASSVTLGTFEQYF
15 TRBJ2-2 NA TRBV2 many TGTGCCAGCAGTGGAACAGTCCCCTCCACCGGGGAGCTGTTTTTT CASSGTVPSTGELFF
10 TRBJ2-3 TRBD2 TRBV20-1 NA TGCAGCCCGGGGGGGGATACGCAGTATTTT CSPGGDTQYF
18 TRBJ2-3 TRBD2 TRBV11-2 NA TGTGCCAGCAGCCCCGGACTAGCGGGGAATTCGATAGAGGATACGCAGTATTTT CASSPGLAGNSIEDTQYF
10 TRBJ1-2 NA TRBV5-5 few TGTGCCAGCAGCTTGCGTGGCTACACCTTC CASSLRGYTF
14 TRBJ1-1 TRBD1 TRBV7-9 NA TGTGCCAGCAGCTTTTACAGGGGAACAACTGAAGCTTTCTTT CASSFYRGTTEAFF
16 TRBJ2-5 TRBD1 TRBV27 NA TGTGCCAGCAGTTCCTCTTGGGACAGGGGAAAAGAGACCCAGTACTTC CASSSSWDRGKETQYF
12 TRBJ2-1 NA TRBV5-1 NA TGCGCCAGCAGCTTGCCGCGAAATGAGCAGTTCTTC CASSLPRNEQFF
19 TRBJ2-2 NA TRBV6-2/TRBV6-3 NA TGTGCCAGCAGCCGACCAGCCACCTTTGGGCTCACTAACACCGGGGAGCTGTTTTTT CASSRPATFGLTNTGELFF
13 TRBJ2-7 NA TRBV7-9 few TGTGCCAGCAGCTTCACCGCAGGGAACGAGCAGTACTTC CASSFTAGNEQYF
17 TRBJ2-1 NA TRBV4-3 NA TGCGCCAGCAGCCAAGTAAGAACGGGAGCGACAGTAAATGAGCAGTTCTTC CASSQVRTGATVNEQFF
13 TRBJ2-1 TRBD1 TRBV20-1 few TGCAGTGCTAGGGGGACAGTATACAATGAGCAGTTCTTC CSARGTVYNEQFF
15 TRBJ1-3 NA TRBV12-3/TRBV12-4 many TGTGCCAGCACCCCTGCGGGGGGCTCTGGAAACACCATATATTTT CASTPAGGSGNTIYF
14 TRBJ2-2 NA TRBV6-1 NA TGTGCCAGCAGTGATCGGGGAGGTGCCGGGGAGCTGTTTTTT CASSDRGGAGELFF
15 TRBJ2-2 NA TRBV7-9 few TGTGCCAGCAGCTTATTCGAGCGGATCACCGGGGAGCTGTTTTTT CASSLFERITGELFF
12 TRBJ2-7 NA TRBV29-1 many TGCAGCGTTGCCGGGATAACCTACGAGCAGTACTTC CSVAGITYEQYF
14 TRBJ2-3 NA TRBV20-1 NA TGCAGTGCTAGTGGCCTAATTAGCACAGATACGCAGTATTTT CSASGLISTDTQYF
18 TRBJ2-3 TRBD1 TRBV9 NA TGTGCCAGCAGCGTAGGCAGGGGGACCGGGGCACACACAGATACGCAGTATTTT CASSVGRGTGAHTDTQYF
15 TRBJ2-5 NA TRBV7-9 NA TGTGCCAGCAGCGCTAGGGACGCGGCTCCTGAGACCCAGTACTTC CASSARDAAPETQYF
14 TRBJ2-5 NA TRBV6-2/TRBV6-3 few TGTGCCAGCACCATATCCGGCAACCAAGAGACCCAGTACTTC CASTISGNQETQYF
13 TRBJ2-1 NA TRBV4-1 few TGCGCCAGCAGACAGGACGGTAGCGATGAGCAGTTCTTC CASRQDGSDEQFF
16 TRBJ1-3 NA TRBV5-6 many TGTGCCAGCAGCTTCCGGGACGCCAGCTCTGGAAACACCATATATTTT CASSFRDASSGNTIYF
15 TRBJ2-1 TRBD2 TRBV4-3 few TGCGCCAGCAGCCTAGGGACTAGCAGGGACAATGAGCAGTTCTTC CASSLGTSRDNEQFF
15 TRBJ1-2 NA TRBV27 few TGTGCCAGCAGCTTAGGGGATCCAGGGAACTATGGCTACACCTTC CASSLGDPGNYGYTF
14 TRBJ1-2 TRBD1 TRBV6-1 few TGTGCCAGCAGGTCACAGGGGAGGGGCTATGGCTACACCTTC CASRSQGRGYGYTF
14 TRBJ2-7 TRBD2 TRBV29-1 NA TGCAGCGTTGGGCCGGGACTAGCAGACTACGAGCAGTACTTC CSVGPGLADYEQYF
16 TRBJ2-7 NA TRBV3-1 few TGTGCCAGCAGCCAAGAGTGGGGGTTAAGCTCCTACGAGCAGTACTTC CASSQEWGLSSYEQYF
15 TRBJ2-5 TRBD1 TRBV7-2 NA TGTGCCAGCAGCTCGGGACAGGGACCCCAAGAGACCCAGTACTTC CASSSGQGPQETQYF
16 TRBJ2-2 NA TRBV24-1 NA TGTGCCACCAGTGATTTTCCGGGGGCGGAGTCCGGGGAGCTGTTTTTT CATSDFPGAESGELFF
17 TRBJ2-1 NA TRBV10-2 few TGCGCCAGCAGCGGAACCCGAGCGGACCTCGCGGGGTATGAGCAGTTCTTC CASSGTRADLAGYEQFF
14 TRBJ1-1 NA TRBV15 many TGTGCCACCAGCAGAGAGACAGGTTGGACTGAAGCTTTCTTT CATSRETGWTEAFF
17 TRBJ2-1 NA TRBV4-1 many TGCGCCAGCAGCCCCACCCCCGGGCATCCAACTACGAATGAGCAGTTCTTC CASSPTPGHPTTNEQFF
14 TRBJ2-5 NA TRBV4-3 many TGCGCCAGCAGCCAAGATGGGGGTGGAGAGACCCAGTACTTC CASSQDGGGETQYF
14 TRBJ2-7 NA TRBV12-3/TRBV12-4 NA TGTGCCAGCAGTTTAGTTCTCAGGGGCTACGAGCAGTACTTC CASSLVLRGYEQYF
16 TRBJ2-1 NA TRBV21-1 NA TGTGCCAGCAGAAAAGGGTCCAGGGGGCGCTTCCATGAGCAGTTCTTC CASRKGSRGRFHEQFF
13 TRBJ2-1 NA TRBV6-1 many TGTGCCAGCAAAACACCGGGTTCCAATGAGCAGTTCTTC CASKTPGSNEQFF
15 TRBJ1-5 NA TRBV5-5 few TGTGCCAGCAGCTTGACTTGGGACAACAATCAGCCCCAGCATTTT CASSLTWDNNQPQHF
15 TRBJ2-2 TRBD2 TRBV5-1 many TGCGCCAGCAGCATACGCGGGGGGAACACCGGGGAGCTGTTTTTT CASSIRGGNTGELFF
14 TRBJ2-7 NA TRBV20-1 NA TGCAGTGCTAGATCAGGGTTAGTCCCATACGAGCAGTACTTC CSARSGLVPYEQYF
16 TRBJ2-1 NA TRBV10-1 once TGCGCCAGCAGTGAAAAGCAGGGGAGCTCCTACAATGAGCAGTTCTTC CASSEKQGSSYNEQFF
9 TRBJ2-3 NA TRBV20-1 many TGCAGCACCACAGATACGCAGTATTTT CSTTDTQYF